This paragraph reports one T cell receptor (beta chain). Its antigen is unidentified. The V and J ends lost 5 bases and 5 bases respectively, with 12 bases between them. CDR3 length: 13 amino acids. The source of the sample is a study of T cells in Graves' hyperthyroidism and ophthalmopathy. Study-level points and caveats: Most thyroid-expanded clonotypes above 0.001 were also found in blood.

The TCR beta CDR3 regions underwent amplification using RNA transcripts as the source. First-round RT-PCR targeting the TCR CDR3 was performed with the HTBI primer set. Via MiXCR, TCRdb re-called the multiplex PCR reads, giving one row per CDR3 protein. The sample contains 600,000 to 650,000 distinct CDR3 sequences, roughly 17% of which appear only once. The rearrangement uses TRBV12-3 or TRBV12-4 and TRBJ1-2; D may be TRBD1 (6 bases). The material sequenced was blood. This clonotype originated in a woman in her thirties with Graves' hyperthyroidism. The CDR3: CASSRPQGYGYTF. The CDR3, as DNA: TGTGCCAGCAGTCGACCACAGGGATATGGCTACACCTTC.